This TCR beta chain is from a study of post-analysis software for immune sequencing data. The overall study: Disease courses included relapsing-remitting, secondary progressive and progressive-relapsing multiple sclerosis.

Tagging with unique molecular identifiers was a feature of the TCR beta cDNA libraries. Between about 1 and 11 million T cells gave rise to some 490,000 cDNA molecules. One entry per CDR3 protein results from TCRdb running MiXCR on the PCR reads. The table has about 820,000 distinct CDR3 sequences, about 57% seen once; the top ten hold approximately 4.5%. As concerns this clonotype: The antigen remains unidentified.

General study points: By F measure, samples from a shared preparation batch strongly co-clustered. Significantly lower normalized Chao1 diversity was found in patients with multiple sclerosis relative to controls.

Source material: blood. This sequence was found in a girl aged 10 to 17 with multiple sclerosis.

The CDR3 spells CAWVSGGSYNEQFF. In nucleotides, the CDR3 is TGTGCCTGGGTTAGCGGGGGGAGCTACAATGAGCAGTTCTTC. J is TRBJ2-1 and V is TRBV30, with TRBD2 identical over 10 bases. CDR1 and CDR2 (germline): GTSNPN, SVGIG (reference sequence). V was clipped by 5 bases and J by 3 bases; unmatched bases: 4. CDR3 length: 14 residues.